Presented here are 12 T cell receptor beta chains from one specimen sequenced in a study of blood T cell repertoires in COVID-19. Measured with immunoSEQ multiplex PCR; TCRdb has only the in-frame clones, and not every one. The sample consists of about 24,000 clones, roughly 90% of them appearing once. The sequencing input was peripheral blood. These receptors were obtained from a woman in her 70s with active COVID-19.

V usage is TRBV12-2 and J usage is TRBJ1-3; TRBD1, the table's D call, was not compared with the DNA. TRBV12-2 is designated a pseudogene. The CDR3 extends over 17 amino acids. The CDR3 loop reads CASPTPSGTGDGNTIYF. CDR3 coding DNA: TGTGCAAGTCCCACACCCTCCGGGACAGGGGACGGAAACACCATATATTTT.

This sequence joins TRBV9 and TRBJ2-7, with 8 bases that match TRBD1. The trim removed 0 bases at V and 3 bases at J, leaving 5 bases unmatched. Germline-derived CDR1 and CDR2 are SGDLS and YYNGEE. CDR3 length: 15 amino acids. CDR3 residues: CASSVERGQGYEQYF. CDR3 sequence (DNA): TGTGCCAGCAGCGTAGAGCGAGGACAGGGCTACGAGCAGTACTTC.

The genes are TRBV5-4 and TRBJ2-7; D is perhaps TRBD1 (6 bases). Germline V lookup: CDR1 SGHNT, CDR2 YYREEE (reference sequence). CDR3 length: 12 residues. V dropped 2 bases and J dropped 4 bases, with 7 bases sitting between them. The CDR3 here is CASSFTGYEQYF. As DNA, the CDR3 is TGTGCCAGCAGCTTCACAGGGTACGAGCAGTACTTC.

This chain uses TRBV27 with TRBJ2-7; D is uncertain. Germline V lookup: CDR1 MNHEY, CDR2 SMNVEV (reference sequence). The length of the CDR3 is 13 residues. V was shortened by 2 bases and J by 7 bases, with 12 bases between the two germline ends. The CDR3 loop is CASSLNRQWEQYF. The CDR3 DNA follows: TGTGCCAGCAGTTTAAACCGTCAGTGGGAGCAGTACTTC.

This chain links TRBV28 with TRBJ1-4, with D unclear. Trimming took 4 bases from V and 6 from J, leaving 6 bases between them. CDR3 length: 12 residues. The germline gives CDR1 MDHEN, CDR2 SYDVKM. The CDR3 sequence: CASSSSDEKLFF. DNA for the CDR3: TGTGCCAGCAGTTCCAGCGATGAAAAACTGTTTTTT. Together with reference TRBV28 and TRBJ1-4, the CDR3 gives the full variable domain: DVKVTQSSRYLVKRTGEKVFLECVQDMDHENMFWYRQDPGLGLRLIYFSYDVKMKEKGDIPEGYSVSREKKERFSLILESASTNQTSMYLCASSSSDEKLFFGSGTQLSVL.

V gene TRBV18 combines with J gene TRBJ1-1; D might be TRBD1 (6 bases). Germline V gene data show CDR1 as KGHSH and CDR2 as LQKENI. With 1 base removed from V and 4 bases from J, the gap between germline ends came to 10 bases. There are 14 residues in the CDR3. The DNA for the CDR3 is TGTGCCAGCTCACCACGACAGGCGCCCACTGAAGCTTTCTTT. This encodes CASSPRQAPTEAFF. The entire variable domain, with the rest obtained from reference TRBV18 and TRBJ1-1, is as follows: NAGVMQNPRHLVRRRGQEARLRCSPMKGHSHVYWYRQLPEEGLKFMVYLQKENIIDESGMPKERFSAEFPKEGPSILRIQQVVRGDSAAYFCASSPRQAPTEAFFGQGTRLTVV.

The chain employs TRBV9 and TRBJ2-3; TRBD2 might be the D (6 bases). Germline V CDR1 and CDR2: SGDLS, YYNGEE. This CDR3 contains 15 residues. Trimming removed 0 bases from V and 2 bases from J, with 10 bases in between. The CDR3: CASSVGLAHTDTQYF. The CDR3 DNA is TGTGCCAGCAGCGTAGGGCTAGCGCACACAGATACGCAGTATTTT.

This sequence joins TRBV5-8 and TRBJ1-5; tentatively, D is TRBD1 (5 bases). Germline V gives CDR1 SGHTS, CDR2 YDEGEE. Trimming removed 4 bases from V and 5 bases from J, with 16 bases in between. The CDR3 extends over 15 amino acids. Here the CDR3 reads CASSGGTVWDQPQHF. The CDR3 nucleotides are TGTGCCAGCAGCGGCGGGACCGTTTGGGATCAGCCCCAGCATTTT.

The CDR3 is CSVEDLGETEAFF. The CDR3 DNA reads TGCAGCGTTGAAGACCTTGGGGAGACTGAAGCTTTCTTT. The V gene is TRBV29-1, the J gene TRBJ1-1; no firm D call. V dropped 0 bases and J dropped 5 bases, with 10 bases sitting between them. This CDR3 comprises 13 residues. Germline V lookup: CDR1 SQVTM, CDR2 ANQGSEA.

This rearrangement joins TRBV18 to TRBJ2-7; 7 nucleotides align to TRBD1. This CDR3 region has 14 residues. Germline V gene lookup returns CDR1 KGHSH and CDR2 LQKENI. V lost 2 bases to trimming and J lost 2 bases; unmatched junction nucleotides: 3. The CDR3 nucleotides are TGTGCCAGCTCACCAGGGACAGTCCCCTACGAGCAGTACTTC. Its translation: CASSPGTVPYEQYF.

The chain joins TRBV7-3 to TRBJ2-3; 9 bases are shared with TRBD2. This CDR3 comprises 16 residues. Germline CDR1 is SGHTA and CDR2 is FQGTGA. Germline trimming cut 2 bases from V and 1 base from J; bases unmatched to any gene: 4. CDR3 region: CASSLGVAGGTDTQYF. CDR3 DNA sequence: TGTGCCAGCAGCTTAGGAGTAGCGGGGGGCACAGATACGCAGTATTTT. The variable domain in full, with the rest retrieved from reference TRBV7-3 and TRBJ2-3, is GAGVSQTPSNKVTEKGKYVELRCDPISGHTALYWYRQSLGQGPEFLIYFQGTGAADDSGLPNDRFFAVRPEGSVSTLKIQRTERGDSAVYLCASSLGVAGGTDTQYFGPGTRLTVL.

In regard to this clone: One end of the junction fails to match germline, which may point to a read error. The rearrangement links TRBV5-4 to TRBJ2-7; 8 nucleotides agree with TRBD1. The CDR3 extends over 13 amino acids. Germline-derived CDR1 and CDR2 are SGHNT and YYREEE (reference sequence). CDR3 residues: CATGQGVSNEQYF. The CDR3 DNA is TGTGCCACCGGACAGGGTGTCTCCAACGAGCAGTACTTC.